This record looks at one T cell receptor beta chain sequence and its context. The sample holds a few counts of this clonotype. Its antigen target is currently unknown. No clone much larger than this one lies a single base away; base qualities are absent. These data come from a study of response to subunit inactivated influenza vaccine listed by TCRdb under 2018. Looking at the study overall: Deep quantitative profiling of the T cell receptor repertoire was used in the study to follow responses to a trivalent subunit inactivated influenza vaccine. Overall results and qualifications from the work: The authors suggested that each seasonal influenza vaccination may recruit only a limited number of new T cells.

Libraries were constructed by RT-PCR. TCRdb shows the sequencer as Illumina HiSeq 2500. TCRdb reprocessed the public reads (quality trimming at Q25 with fastp, clone calling with MiXCR) and kept in-frame beta chains. Each entry merges the rows of one CDR3 protein and shows their most common DNA and genes. A total of over 650,000 distinct CDR3 sequences appear in this sample, around a sixth of them only once. The ten largest clones represent about a tenth of the sample. Relative to germline, V is 4 bases shorter and J is 7 bases shorter, with 10 bases between their ends. From cysteine to phenylalanine, the CDR3 is 12 amino acids long. Only the CDR3 DNA stays, 36 bases, in frame from base 1.

The receptor chain draws on TRBV12-3 or TRBV12-4 and TRBJ1-2; 5 matching bases give a weak D call of TRBD1. This sequence was found in a man in his fifties who received an inactivated influenza vaccine. Donor details come from another sample of the same person, matched by shared clones. Sequencing was performed on PBMCs from blood, taken around 5 days after vaccination. At the DNA level, the sequence is TGTGCCAGCAGTTCTAGGGGAGCTGGCTACACCTTC. Its protein product is CASSSRGAGYTF.